The 17 T cell receptor beta chains in this list originate from one sample, sequenced in a study of control samples from healthy donors and cancer patients. Libraries were prepared by immunoSEQ multiplex PCR; TCRdb keeps only in-frame clonotypes and omits some of them. The sample carries 150,000 or so clones, around 90% recorded once. Sequencing used blood. These receptor sequences come from a man aged 35 to 55 in good health.

The chain uses TRBV7-9 and TRBJ1-5; D gene uncertain. Germline values: CDR1 SEHNR, CDR2 FQNEAQ (reference sequence). Trimming took off 4 bases at V and 0 bases at J, with 7 bases between the two ends. The CDR3 consists of 14 residues. The CDR3 loop is CASSSTSSNQPQHF. The CDR3 DNA reads as TGTGCCAGCAGCTCTACGAGTAGCAATCAGCCCCAGCATTTT.

The V and J genes are TRBV9 and TRBJ1-1; TRBD1 matches 8 bases. The CDR3 has 15 residues. Germline-derived CDR1 and CDR2 are SGDLS and YYNGEE. V trimming: 0 bases; J trimming: 2 bases; junction bases outside the gene matches: 3. DNA for the CDR3: TGTGCCAGCAGCGTAGGGGCAGGGGGCAACACTGAAGCTTTCTTT. Translation gives CASSVGAGGNTEAFF.

This chain links TRBV9 with TRBJ1-1; D ambiguous. The CDR3 is 13 residues long. Germline V gives CDR1 SGDLS, CDR2 YYNGEE. V lost 0 bases and J lost 0, with 3 bases in between. The CDR3 DNA is TGTGCCAGCAGCGTAGCTATGAACACTGAAGCTTTCTTT. Protein: CASSVAMNTEAFF.

The CDR3 DNA reads TGTGCCAGCAGCTTAAATGCGGGGGGCCAAGATGAGCAGTTCTTC. Translating it yields CASSLNAGGQDEQFF. The chain combines TRBV5-6 with TRBJ2-1; 8 bases are shared with TRBD2. Germline V gene sequence: CDR1 SGHDT, CDR2 YYEEEE. The ends lost 2 bases at V and 8 bases at J; junction bases unmatched: 9. CDR3 length: 15 amino acids.

The chain uses TRBV9 and TRBJ2-7; 7 nucleotides align to TRBD1. The CDR3 is 15 residues long. Looked up from germline, CDR1 is SGDLS and CDR2 is YYNGEE. The V and J ends lost 4 bases and 2 bases, in that order; junction bases with no gene match: 9. The DNA for the CDR3 is TGTGCCAGCAGCCTTAATACAGGGGCGACCTACGAGCAGTACTTC. This sequence encodes CASSLNTGATYEQYF.

The chain uses TRBV4-1 and TRBJ2-1; possibly TRBD1 for D (5 bases). This CDR3 is 13 amino acids long. With 5 bases removed from V and 9 bases from J, the gap between germline ends came to 14 bases. From germline, CDR1 is MGHRA and CDR2 YSYEKL. The CDR3 region has the DNA TGCGCCAGCAGCAAAAGGGGATCCGGTGAGCAGTTCTTC. Residues: CASSKRGSGEQFF.

Only a few counts were recorded for this clone. This chain connects TRBV4-2 to TRBJ2-5, with D possibly being TRBD1 or TRBD2 (5 bases each). The germline gives CDR1 LGHNA, CDR2 YNFKEQ. CDR3 length: 15 residues. The V end lost 1 base, the J end lost 3 bases, and 12 bases lay between the germline ends. The CDR3 nucleotides read TGTGCCAGCAGCCAAGGTCGGGGCGTAGAAGAGACCCAGTACTTC. It specifies CASSQGRGVEETQYF.

The genes are TRBV2 and TRBJ1-1; D not certain. Germline V lookup: CDR1 SNHLY, CDR2 FYNNEI. This CDR3 contains 12 residues. V dropped 7 bases and J dropped 3 bases, with 9 bases sitting between them. CDR3 region: CASKEYYTEAFF. CDR3 in DNA: TGTGCCAGCAAAGAATACTACACTGAAGCTTTCTTT. Filled out from reference TRBV2 and TRBJ1-1, the complete variable domain reads EPEVTQTPSHQVTQMGQEVILRCVPISNHLYFYWYRQILGQKVEFLVSFYNNEISEKSEIFDDQFSVERPDGSNFTLKIRSTKLEDSAMYFCASKEYYTEAFFGQGTRLTVV.

Only a few counts were recorded for this clone. The rearrangement joins TRBV2 to TRBJ1-2; 7 positions agree with TRBD1. V dropped 4 bases and J dropped 1; count of bases not matched to a gene: 9. This CDR3 has 16 amino acids. Germline V lookup: CDR1 SNHLY, CDR2 FYNNEI. The CDR3, as DNA: TGTGCCAGCAGTGGGTACCGGGACAGCTTTAACTATGGCTACACCTTC. Amino acids: CASSGYRDSFNYGYTF. The full variable domain, completed using reference TRBV2 and TRBJ1-2, is EPEVTQTPSHQVTQMGQEVILRCVPISNHLYFYWYRQILGQKVEFLVSFYNNEISEKSEIFDDQFSVERPDGSNFTLKIRSTKLEDSAMYFCASSGYRDSFNYGYTFGSGTRLTVV.

The rearrangement links TRBV28 to TRBJ2-3, with no clear D. The CDR3 consists of 13 residues. The germline V gene encodes CDR1 MDHEN and CDR2 SYDVKM. V shed 3 bases and J shed 6 bases, with 10 bases lying between them. CDR3 nucleotides: TGTGCCAGCAGTTTCCTACTACCCGATACGCAGTATTTT. Amino acid sequence: CASSFLLPDTQYF.

The V and J genes are TRBV9 and TRBJ1-5; maybe TRBD1 (5 bases). The CDR3 length is 13 residues. V was shortened by 4 bases and J by 5 bases, with 10 bases between the two germline ends. Germline assignment: CDR1 SGDLS and CDR2 YYNGEE. Written as DNA, the CDR3 is TGTGCCAGCAGCCCAGGGAAGGATCAGCCCCAGCATTTT. It specifies CASSPGKDQPQHF.

The chain carries TRBV19 and TRBJ1-5; D call uncertain. Germline V CDR1 and CDR2: LNHDA, SQIVND (reference sequence). The V end lost 5 bases, the J end lost 5 bases, and 13 bases lay between the germline ends. The CDR3 loop spans 14 amino acids. DNA of the CDR3: TGTGCCAGTAGTCCAGCGGCACTACATCAGCCCCAGCATTTT. It translates to CASSPAALHQPQHF. The full variable domain, completed using reference TRBV19 and TRBJ1-5, is DGGITQSPKYLFRKEGQNVTLSCEQNLNHDAMYWYRQDPGQGLRLIYYSQIVNDFQKGDIAEGYSVSREKKESFPLTVTSAQKNPTAFYLCASSPAALHQPQHFGDGTRLSIL.

This chain connects TRBV9 to TRBJ2-2; D is undetermined. The ends were cut back, 3 bases at V and 4 bases at J, with 7 bases in the middle. The CDR3 has 13 residues. Germline CDR1 and CDR2: SGDLS and YYNGEE. The CDR3 protein is CASSGVFTGELFF. CDR3 DNA sequence: TGTGCCAGCAGCGGGGTCTTCACCGGGGAGCTGTTTTTT. Using reference TRBV9 and TRBJ2-2 for the parts outside the CDR3, the full variable domain is DSGVTQTPKHLITATGQRVTLRCSPRSGDLSVYWYQQSLDQGLQFLIQYYNGEERAKGNILERFSAQQFPDLHSELNLSSLELGDSALYFCASSGVFTGELFFGEGSRLTVL.

This chain connects TRBV5-8 to TRBJ1-5, with 7 bases matching TRBD1. Germline values: CDR1 SGHTS, CDR2 YDEGEE. After removal of 4 bases from V and 6 bases from J, the junction contained 10 bases not matched to a gene. This CDR3 is 15 amino acids long. DNA of the CDR3: TGTGCCAGCAGCCATCACAGGGGAGGTGGTCAGCCCCAGCATTTT. Its translation: CASSHHRGGGQPQHF.

The DNA for the CDR3 is TGTGCCAGCAGTGTACAGGGCCGCCTCAATCAGCCCCAGCATTTT. The encoded protein is CASSVQGRLNQPQHF. The V call is TRBV2, the J call TRBJ1-5; D may be TRBD1 (6 bases). CDR3 length: 15 amino acids. Trimming took off 4 bases at V and 3 bases at J, with 13 bases between the two ends. Germline V gene data show CDR1 as SNHLY and CDR2 as FYNNEI. The full variable domain, rest sourced from reference TRBV2 and TRBJ1-5, is EPEVTQTPSHQVTQMGQEVILRCVPISNHLYFYWYRQILGQKVEFLVSFYNNEISEKSEIFDDQFSVERPDGSNFTLKIRSTKLEDSAMYFCASSVQGRLNQPQHFGDGTRLSIL.

The chain has TRBV5-6 and TRBJ1-6; TRBD1 might be the D (6 bases). The CDR3 sequence is 13 residues long. The V and J ends lost 7 bases and 6 bases respectively, with 11 bases between them. Per germline, CDR1 SGHDT and CDR2 YYEEEE. The CDR3 sequence: CASQTGLNSPLHF. CDR3 in DNA: TGTGCCAGCCAGACAGGACTTAATTCACCCCTCCACTTT.

The gene calls are TRBV7-2 and TRBJ1-1, with TRBD1 as a possible D gene (5 bases). V lost 5 bases and J lost 3, with 13 bases in between. The germline gives CDR1 SGHTA, CDR2 FQGNSA. The CDR3 has 14 amino acids. For the CDR3, the DNA is TGTGCCAGCAGCATGAGGGTCAGGGACACTGAAGCTTTCTTT. It is translated as CASSMRVRDTEAFF. The whole variable domain, remainder taken from reference TRBV7-2 and TRBJ1-1, is GAGVSQSPSNKVTEKGKDVELRCDPISGHTALYWYRQSLGQGLEFLIYFQGNSAPDKSGLPSDRFSAERTGGSVSTLTIQRTQQEDSAVYLCASSMRVRDTEAFFGQGTRLTVV.